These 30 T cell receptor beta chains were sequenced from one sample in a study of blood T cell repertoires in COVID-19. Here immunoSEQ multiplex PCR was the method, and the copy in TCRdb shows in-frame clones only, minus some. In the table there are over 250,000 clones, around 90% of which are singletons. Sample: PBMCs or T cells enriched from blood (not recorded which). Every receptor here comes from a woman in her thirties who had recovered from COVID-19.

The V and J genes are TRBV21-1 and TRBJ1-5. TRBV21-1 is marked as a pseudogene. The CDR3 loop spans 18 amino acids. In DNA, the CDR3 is TGTGCCAGCAACCCTGGCCCCGAGCTAGTTTATAGCAATCAGCCCCAGCATTTT. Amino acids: CASNPGPELVYSNQPQHF.

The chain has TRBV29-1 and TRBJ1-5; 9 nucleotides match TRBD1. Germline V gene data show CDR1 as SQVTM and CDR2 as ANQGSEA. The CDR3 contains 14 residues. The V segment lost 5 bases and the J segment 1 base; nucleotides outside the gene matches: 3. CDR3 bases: TGCAGCGTTACCGGGACAGGGAGCAATCAGCCCCAGCATTTT. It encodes CSVTGTGSNQPQHF.

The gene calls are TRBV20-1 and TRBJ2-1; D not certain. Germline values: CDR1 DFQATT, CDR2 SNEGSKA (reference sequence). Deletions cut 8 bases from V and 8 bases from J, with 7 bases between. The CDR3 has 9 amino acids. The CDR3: CSPSHEQFF. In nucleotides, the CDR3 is TGCAGTCCTTCCCATGAGCAGTTCTTC.

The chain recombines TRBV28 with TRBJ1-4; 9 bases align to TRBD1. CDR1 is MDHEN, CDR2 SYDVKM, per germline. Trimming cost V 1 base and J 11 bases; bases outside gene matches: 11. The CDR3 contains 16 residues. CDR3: CASSLLVSTGGLKLFF. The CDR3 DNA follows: TGTGCCAGCAGTTTATTAGTATCGACAGGGGGACTTAAACTGTTTTTT.

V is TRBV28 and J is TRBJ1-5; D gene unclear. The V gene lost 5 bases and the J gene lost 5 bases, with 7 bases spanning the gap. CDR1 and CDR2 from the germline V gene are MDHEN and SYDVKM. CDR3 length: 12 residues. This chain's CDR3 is CASSPLYQPQHF. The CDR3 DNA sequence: TGTGCCAGCAGTCCCCTCTATCAGCCCCAGCATTTT.

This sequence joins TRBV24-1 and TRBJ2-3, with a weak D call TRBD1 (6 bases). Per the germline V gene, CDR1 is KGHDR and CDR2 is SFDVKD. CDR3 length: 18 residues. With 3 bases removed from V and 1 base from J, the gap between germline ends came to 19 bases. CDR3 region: CATSDIPHGTPGTDTQYF. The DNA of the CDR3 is TGTGCCACCAGTGATATCCCTCATGGGACACCGGGCACAGATACGCAGTATTTT.

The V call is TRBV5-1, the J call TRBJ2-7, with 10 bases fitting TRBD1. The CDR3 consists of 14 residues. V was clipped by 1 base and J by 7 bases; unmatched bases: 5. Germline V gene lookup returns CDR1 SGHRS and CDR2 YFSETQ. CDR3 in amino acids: CASSLQGQGSEQYF. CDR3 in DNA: TGCGCCAGCAGCTTGCAGGGACAGGGGAGTGAGCAGTACTTC.

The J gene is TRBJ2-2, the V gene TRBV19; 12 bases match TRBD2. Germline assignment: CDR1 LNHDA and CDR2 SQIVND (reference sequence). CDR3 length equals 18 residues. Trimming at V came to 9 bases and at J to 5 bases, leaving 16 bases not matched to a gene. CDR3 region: CARIGGLAGGPDTGELFF. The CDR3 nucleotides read TGTGCCAGAATCGGAGGGCTAGCGGGAGGGCCAGATACCGGGGAGCTGTTTTTT.

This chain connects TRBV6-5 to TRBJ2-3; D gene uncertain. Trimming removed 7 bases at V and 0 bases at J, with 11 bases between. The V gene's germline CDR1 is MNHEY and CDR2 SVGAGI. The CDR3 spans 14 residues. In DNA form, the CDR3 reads TGTGCCAGCAAGACGACTGCTAGCACAGATACGCAGTATTTT. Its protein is CASKTTASTDTQYF.

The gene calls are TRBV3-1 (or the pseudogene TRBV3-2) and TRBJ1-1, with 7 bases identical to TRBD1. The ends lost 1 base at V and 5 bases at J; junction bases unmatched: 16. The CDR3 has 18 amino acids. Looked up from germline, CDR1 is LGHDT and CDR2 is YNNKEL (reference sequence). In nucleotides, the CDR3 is TGTGCCAGCAGCCAAGGCCTCCTACAGGGGCCCAGGTGGACTGAAGCTTTCTTT. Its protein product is CASSQGLLQGPRWTEAFF.

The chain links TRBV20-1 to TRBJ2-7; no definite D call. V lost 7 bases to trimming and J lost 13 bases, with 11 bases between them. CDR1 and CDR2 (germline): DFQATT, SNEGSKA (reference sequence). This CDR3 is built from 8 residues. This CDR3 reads CSVTPYYF. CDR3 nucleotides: TGCAGTGTTACCCCCTATTACTTC.

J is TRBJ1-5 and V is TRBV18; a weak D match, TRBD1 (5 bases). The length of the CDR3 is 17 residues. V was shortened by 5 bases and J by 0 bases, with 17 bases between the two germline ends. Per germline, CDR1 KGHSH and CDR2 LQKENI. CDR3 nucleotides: TGTGCCAGCTCATCAAAGCCAGGGTTTAATAGCAATCAGCCCCAGCATTTT. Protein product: CASSSKPGFNSNQPQHF.

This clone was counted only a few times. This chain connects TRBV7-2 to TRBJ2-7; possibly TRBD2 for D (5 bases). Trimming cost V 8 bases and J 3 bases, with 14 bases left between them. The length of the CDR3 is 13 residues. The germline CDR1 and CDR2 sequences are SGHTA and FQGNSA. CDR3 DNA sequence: TGTGCCAGCTTAAAAACGGGGAACTACGAGCAGTACTTC. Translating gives CASLKTGNYEQYF.

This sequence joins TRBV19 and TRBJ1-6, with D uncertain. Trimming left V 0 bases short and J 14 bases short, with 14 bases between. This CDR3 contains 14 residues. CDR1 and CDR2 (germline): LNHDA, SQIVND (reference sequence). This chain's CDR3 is CASSIDPYLSALHF. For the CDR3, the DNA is TGTGCCAGTAGTATAGATCCCTATCTCTCGGCCCTCCACTTT.

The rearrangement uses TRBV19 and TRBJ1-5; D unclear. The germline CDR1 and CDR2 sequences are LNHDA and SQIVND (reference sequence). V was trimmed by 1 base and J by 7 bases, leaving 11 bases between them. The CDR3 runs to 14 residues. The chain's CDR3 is CASSIGAREQPQHF. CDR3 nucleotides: TGTGCCAGTAGTATAGGGGCGAGAGAACAGCCCCAGCATTTT.

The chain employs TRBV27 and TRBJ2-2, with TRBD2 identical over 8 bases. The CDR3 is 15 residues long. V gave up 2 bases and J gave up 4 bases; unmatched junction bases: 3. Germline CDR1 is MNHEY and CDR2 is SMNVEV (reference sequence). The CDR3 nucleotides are TGTGCCAGCAGTTTAGCGGGAGGTGTCACCGGGGAGCTGTTTTTT. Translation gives CASSLAGGVTGELFF.

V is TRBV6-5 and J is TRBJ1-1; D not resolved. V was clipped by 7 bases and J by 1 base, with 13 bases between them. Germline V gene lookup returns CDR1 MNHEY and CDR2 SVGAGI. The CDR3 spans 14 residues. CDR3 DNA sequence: TGTGCCAGCATACCCACCGGGGAGAACACTGAAGCTTTCTTT. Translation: CASIPTGENTEAFF.

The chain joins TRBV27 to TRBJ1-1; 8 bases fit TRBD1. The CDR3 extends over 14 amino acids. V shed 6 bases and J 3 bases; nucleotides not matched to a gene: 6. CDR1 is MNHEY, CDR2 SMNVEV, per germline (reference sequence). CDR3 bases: TGTGCCAGCAGCCGTCCAGGGGGCTACACTGAAGCTTTCTTT. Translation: CASSRPGGYTEAFF.

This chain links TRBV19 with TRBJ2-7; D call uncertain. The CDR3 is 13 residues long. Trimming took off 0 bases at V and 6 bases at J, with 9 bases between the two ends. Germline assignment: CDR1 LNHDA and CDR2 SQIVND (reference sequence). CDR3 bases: TGTGCCAGTAGTATAGATCGTGGAGTCGAGCAGTACTTC. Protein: CASSIDRGVEQYF.

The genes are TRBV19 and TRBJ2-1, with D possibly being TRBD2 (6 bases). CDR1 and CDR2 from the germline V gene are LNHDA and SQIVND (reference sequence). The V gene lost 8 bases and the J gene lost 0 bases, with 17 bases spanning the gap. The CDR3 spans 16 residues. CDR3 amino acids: CASGELARSSYNEQFF. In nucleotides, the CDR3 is TGTGCCAGTGGTGAGCTAGCGCGGAGCTCCTACAATGAGCAGTTCTTC.

Written as DNA, the CDR3 is TGTGCCAGCTCAGAGACTAGCGGGTTTGGCGAGCAGTACTTC. Residues: CASSETSGFGEQYF. The chain links TRBV18 to TRBJ2-7, with 10 bases matching TRBD2. Germline CDR1 and CDR2: KGHSH and LQKENI. This CDR3 has 14 amino acids. V was clipped by 5 bases and J by 6 bases; unmatched bases: 7.

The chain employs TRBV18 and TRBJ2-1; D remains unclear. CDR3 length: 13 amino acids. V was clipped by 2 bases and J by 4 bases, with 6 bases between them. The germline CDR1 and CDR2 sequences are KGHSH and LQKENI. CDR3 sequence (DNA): TGTGCCAGCTCACCAGCAGGATACAATGAGCAGTTCTTC. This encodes CASSPAGYNEQFF.

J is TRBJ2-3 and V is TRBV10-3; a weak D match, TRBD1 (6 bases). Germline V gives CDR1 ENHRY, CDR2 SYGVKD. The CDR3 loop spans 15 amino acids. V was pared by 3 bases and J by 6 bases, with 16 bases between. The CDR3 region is CAISDGDNGVDTQYF. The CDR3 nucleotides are TGTGCCATCAGTGATGGGGACAACGGGGTGGATACGCAGTATTTT.

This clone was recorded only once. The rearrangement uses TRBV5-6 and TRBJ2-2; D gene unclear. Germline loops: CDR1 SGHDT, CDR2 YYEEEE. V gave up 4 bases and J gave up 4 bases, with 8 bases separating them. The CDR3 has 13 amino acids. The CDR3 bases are TGTGCCAGCAGCCGGCACAGCACCGGGGAGCTGTTTTTT. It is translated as CASSRHSTGELFF. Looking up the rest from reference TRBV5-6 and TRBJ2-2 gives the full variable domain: DAGVTQSPTHLIKTRGQQVTLRCSPKSGHDTVSWYQQALGQGPQFIFQYYEEEERQRGNFPDRFSGHQFPNYSSELNVNALLLGDSALYLCASSRHSTGELFFGEGSRLTVL.

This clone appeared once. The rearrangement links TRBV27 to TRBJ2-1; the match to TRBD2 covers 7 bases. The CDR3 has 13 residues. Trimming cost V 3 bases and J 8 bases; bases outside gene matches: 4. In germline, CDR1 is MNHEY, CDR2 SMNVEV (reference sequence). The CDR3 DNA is TGTGCCAGCAGTTTTCGGCGGGAGTATGAGCAGTTCTTC. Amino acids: CASSFRREYEQFF.

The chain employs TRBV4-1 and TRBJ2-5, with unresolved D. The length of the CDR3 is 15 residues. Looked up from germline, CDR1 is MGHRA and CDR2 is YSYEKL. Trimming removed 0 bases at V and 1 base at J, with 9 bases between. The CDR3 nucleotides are TGCGCCAGCAGCCAAGACGCAACGGTCCAAGAGACCCAGTACTTC. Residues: CASSQDATVQETQYF.

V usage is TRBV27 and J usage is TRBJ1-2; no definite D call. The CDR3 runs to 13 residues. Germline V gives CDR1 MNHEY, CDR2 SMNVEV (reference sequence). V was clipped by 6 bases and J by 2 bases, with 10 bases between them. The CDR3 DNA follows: TGTGCCAGCAGGGGCCGAAACAACTATGGCTACACCTTC. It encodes CASRGRNNYGYTF.

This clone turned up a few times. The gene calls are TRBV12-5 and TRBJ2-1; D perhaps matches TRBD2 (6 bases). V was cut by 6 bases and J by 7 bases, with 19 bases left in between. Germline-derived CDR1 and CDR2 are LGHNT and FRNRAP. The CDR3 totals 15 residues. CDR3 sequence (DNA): TGTGCTAGTGGCTCCGGGGCCGGCGGGGATAATGAGCAGTTCTTC. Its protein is CASGSGAGGDNEQFF.

This CDR3 is CASSLSALRYEQYF. The CDR3 region has the DNA TGTGCCAGCAGCTTGTCCGCCTTGCGCTACGAGCAGTACTTC. The chain carries TRBV7-8 and TRBJ2-7, with no clear D. Trimming stripped 3 bases from V and 3 bases from J, with 12 bases between. Germline assignment: CDR1 SGHVS and CDR2 FQNEAQ. The CDR3 runs 14 residues.

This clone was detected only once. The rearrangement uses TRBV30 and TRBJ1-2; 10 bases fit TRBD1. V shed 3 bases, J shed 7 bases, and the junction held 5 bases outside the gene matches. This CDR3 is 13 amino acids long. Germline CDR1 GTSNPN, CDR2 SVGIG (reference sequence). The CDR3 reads CAWSRGTGVGYTF. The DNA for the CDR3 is TGTGCCTGGAGCCGTGGGACAGGGGTTGGCTACACCTTC.